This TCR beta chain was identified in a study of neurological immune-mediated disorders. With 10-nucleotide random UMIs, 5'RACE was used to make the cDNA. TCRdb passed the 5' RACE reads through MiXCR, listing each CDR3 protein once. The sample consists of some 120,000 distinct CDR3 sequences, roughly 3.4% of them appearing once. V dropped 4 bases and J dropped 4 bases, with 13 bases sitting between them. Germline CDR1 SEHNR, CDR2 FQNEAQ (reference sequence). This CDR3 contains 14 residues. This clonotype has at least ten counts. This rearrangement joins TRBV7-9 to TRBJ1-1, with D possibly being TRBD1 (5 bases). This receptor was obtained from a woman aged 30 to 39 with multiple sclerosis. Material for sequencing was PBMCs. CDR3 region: CASSSEGLGTEAFF. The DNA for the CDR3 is TGTGCCAGCAGCTCGGAGGGGCTTGGCACTGAAGCTTTCTTT.